The 24 T cell receptor beta chains in this list originate from one sample, sequenced in a study of blood T cell repertoires in COVID-19. Clones were read by immunoSEQ multiplex PCR, and TCRdb kept only the in-frame ones, dropping some. The data show around 39,000 clones, approximately 81% seen once. The sample taken for sequencing was peripheral blood. These receptors were taken from an elderly man with active or convalescent COVID-19.

This clone appeared once. V usage is TRBV5-1 and J usage is TRBJ2-2; D is undetermined. The CDR3 covers 16 residues. V gave up 3 bases and J gave up 2 bases, with 14 bases separating them. Germline V CDR1 and CDR2: SGHRS, YFSETQ. The CDR3 DNA sequence: TGCGCCAGCAGCTCATTAGGCGGCGGAAACACCGGGGAGCTGTTTTTT. This sequence encodes CASSSLGGGNTGELFF. The full variable domain, its missing parts supplied by reference TRBV5-1 and TRBJ2-2, is KAGVTQTPRYLIKTRGQQVTLSCSPISGHRSVSWYQQTPGQGLQFLFEYFSETQRNKGNFPGRFSGRQFSNSRSEMNVSTLELGDSALYLCASSSLGGGNTGELFFGEGSRLTVL.

This clone was counted a single time. Additional DNA sequences in this sample encode the identical CDR3. The rearrangement joins TRBV6-1 to TRBJ1-1; the D is unclear. Germline loops: CDR1 MNHNS, CDR2 SASEGT. This CDR3 region has 13 residues. Trimming left V 0 bases short and J 5 bases short, with 7 bases between. The CDR3 is CASSEARGTEAFF. The CDR3 region has the DNA TGTGCCAGCAGTGAAGCGCGTGGTACTGAAGCTTTCTTT.

The chain joins TRBV19 to TRBJ2-1, with D possibly TRBD2 on 5 matching bases. The germline gives CDR1 LNHDA, CDR2 SQIVND (reference sequence). V lost 3 bases, J lost 5 bases, and 14 bases lay in between. The CDR3 covers 15 residues. CDR3 nucleotide sequence: TGTGCCAGTAGTATTCAACGAATCGGGAACAATGAGCAGTTCTTC. This translates into CASSIQRIGNNEQFF.

The rearrangement links TRBV5-4 to TRBJ1-3, with D unresolved. V gave up 1 base and J gave up 2 bases, with 4 bases separating them. From germline, CDR1 is SGHNT and CDR2 YYREEE (reference sequence). CDR3 length: 13 amino acids. As DNA, the CDR3 is TGTGCCAGCAGCTTGCCTACTGGAAACACCATATATTTT. This encodes CASSLPTGNTIYF.

This clone was recorded only once. The chain couples TRBV3-1 (or the pseudogene TRBV3-2) to TRBJ2-2, with 10 nucleotides matching TRBD2. Germline trimming cut 3 bases from V and 6 bases from J; bases unmatched to any gene: 10. The germline CDR1 and CDR2 sequences are LGHDT and YNNKEL (reference sequence). The CDR3 contains 17 residues. CDR3 region: CASSQASGSGGPGELFF. CDR3 DNA sequence: TGTGCCAGCAGCCAGGCTAGCGGGAGTGGGGGCCCCGGGGAGCTGTTTTTT.

This clone came up a few times. This sequence joins TRBV18 and TRBJ2-3, with a tentative D call TRBD1 (5 bases). In germline, CDR1 is KGHSH, CDR2 LQKENI. The CDR3 consists of 16 residues. The V end lost 0 bases, the J end lost 0 bases, and 10 bases lay between the germline ends. CDR3 residues: CASSPPLGASTDTQYF. In DNA, the CDR3 is TGTGCCAGCTCACCACCCCTAGGGGCTAGCACAGATACGCAGTATTTT.

V is TRBV7-2 and J is TRBJ1-4; 7 bases line up with TRBD1. Germline V gene sequence: CDR1 SGHTA, CDR2 FQGNSA. CDR3 length: 13 amino acids. Trimming cost V 5 bases and J 7 bases; bases outside gene matches: 4. The CDR3, as DNA: TGTGCCAGCAGCCGTGACAGGGCTGAAAAACTGTTTTTT. Translating gives CASSRDRAEKLFF. The variable domain in full, completed from reference TRBV7-2 and TRBJ1-4, reads GAGVSQSPSNKVTEKGKDVELRCDPISGHTALYWYRQSLGQGLEFLIYFQGNSAPDKSGLPSDRFSAERTGGSVSTLTIQRTQQEDSAVYLCASSRDRAEKLFFGSGTQLSVL.

The J gene is TRBJ2-2, the V gene TRBV19; TRBD1 is a possible D gene (6 bases). This CDR3 spans 15 amino acids. Per the germline V gene, CDR1 is LNHDA and CDR2 is SQIVND (reference sequence). Trimming took off 5 bases at V and 3 bases at J, with 13 bases between the two ends. CDR3 in DNA: TGTGCCAGTAGTCCCCCTACAGGGTACACCGGGGAGCTGTTTTTT. As protein: CASSPPTGYTGELFF.

This chain uses TRBV6-2 or TRBV6-3 with TRBJ1-4; 7 bases agree with TRBD1. With V trimmed by 2 bases and J by 2 bases, 14 bases remained unmatched. Looked up from germline, CDR1 is MNHEY and CDR2 is SVGEGT. The CDR3 is made up of 19 amino acids. The CDR3 DNA reads TGTGCCAGCAGTTACGCGTCGACAGGGTTTCGAGGCACTAATGAAAAACTGTTTTTT. Translating gives CASSYASTGFRGTNEKLFF.

V usage is TRBV20-1 and J usage is TRBJ2-2; a weak D match, TRBD1 (6 bases). Trimming pared 3 bases from V and 4 bases from J, leaving 18 bases between. In germline, CDR1 is DFQATT, CDR2 SNEGSKA (reference sequence). The CDR3 is made up of 16 amino acids. Here the CDR3 DNA reads TGCAGTGCTAGTTTACCTTCAGGGGCCGGCACCGGGGAGCTGTTTTTT. The encoded protein is CSASLPSGAGTGELFF.

The chain is built from TRBV12-3 or TRBV12-4 and TRBJ2-7; D is unresolved. The germline V and J ends were trimmed by 6 bases and 5 bases, with 11 bases remaining between them. The length of the CDR3 is 12 residues. The CDR3 sequence is CASSFTGDEQYF. The CDR3 coding sequence is TGTGCCAGCAGCTTCACCGGAGACGAGCAGTACTTC.

V gene TRBV6-6 combines with J gene TRBJ2-2, with 7 bases fitting TRBD2. Germline lookup yields CDR1 MNHNY and CDR2 SVGAGI (reference sequence). The CDR3 length is 15 residues. Trimming cost V 7 bases and J 1 base; bases outside gene matches: 6. Written as DNA, the CDR3 is TGTGCCAGCATCACGACTAGCCAGAACACCGGGGAGCTGTTTTTT. This encodes CASITTSQNTGELFF.

This chain joins TRBV18 and TRBJ2-3, with 12 bases matching TRBD2. Germline CDR1 KGHSH, CDR2 LQKENI. The V segment lost 2 bases and the J segment 4 bases; nucleotides outside the gene matches: 4. The CDR3 is 16 amino acids. The CDR3 spells CASSPSSGGGPDTQYF. The DNA for the CDR3 is TGTGCCAGCTCACCATCTAGCGGGGGGGGCCCAGATACGCAGTATTTT.

Here the CDR3 reads CASSSAQGLEEKLFF. The CDR3 DNA reads TGCGCCAGCAGCTCCGCACAGGGGTTGGAGGAAAAACTGTTTTTT. The V and J genes are TRBV5-1 and TRBJ1-4, with TRBD1 matching over 7 bases. CDR1 SGHRS and CDR2 YFSETQ come from the germline V gene. V shed 3 bases and J 8 bases; nucleotides not matched to a gene: 10. The CDR3 totals 15 residues.

Worth noting for this clone: At the DNA level, this CDR3 is encoded by other sequences in the same sample as well. The chain carries TRBV7-2 and TRBJ2-2; perhaps TRBD1 as D (5 bases). V was clipped by 1 base and J by 2 bases, with 11 bases between them. Germline V gene lookup returns CDR1 SGHTA and CDR2 FQGNSA. CDR3 size: 16 residues. Written as DNA, the CDR3 is TGTGCCAGCAGCTTAGGTGCAGGGTTAAACACCGGGGAGCTGTTTTTT. Translated, it gives CASSLGAGLNTGELFF.

The CDR3 DNA sequence: TGCGCCAGCAGCTCCGGGAGCGGGCGTGGCCACGAGCAGTACTTC. Amino acids: CASSSGSGRGHEQYF. The rearrangement joins TRBV5-1 to TRBJ2-7; D is perhaps TRBD2 (6 bases). Germline V gives CDR1 SGHRS, CDR2 YFSETQ. This CDR3 region has 15 residues. The V end lost 3 bases, the J end lost 5 bases, and 18 bases lay between the germline ends.

The V call is TRBV9, the J call TRBJ1-2; 8 bases line up with TRBD1. V lost 6 bases to trimming and J lost 8 bases; unmatched junction nucleotides: 6. Germline loops: CDR1 SGDLS, CDR2 YYNGEE. This CDR3 region has 12 residues. In DNA, the CDR3 is TGTGCCAGCACCCTGGGGACAGGCGGCTACACCTTC. As protein: CASTLGTGGYTF.

The chain recombines TRBV6-2 or TRBV6-3 with TRBJ2-2; maybe TRBD1 (5 bases). The germline V gene has CDR1 MNHEY and CDR2 SVGEGT. Deletions cut 4 bases from V and 7 bases from J, with 13 bases between. The CDR3 loop spans 14 amino acids. Here the CDR3 DNA reads TGTGCCAGCAGTTTTCAGGGTTTTAGCGGGGAGCTGTTTTTT. Amino acids: CASSFQGFSGELFF.

The chain employs TRBV5-8 and TRBJ2-7; D is uncertain. This CDR3 spans 16 amino acids. The germline V gene has CDR1 SGHTS and CDR2 YDEGEE. The V gene lost 0 bases and the J gene lost 3 bases, with 16 bases spanning the gap. CDR3 nucleotide sequence: TGTGCCAGCAGCTTGGCGTCCCCGGATAACTACTACGAGCAGTACTTC. It codes for CASSLASPDNYYEQYF.

This rearrangement joins TRBV10-3 to TRBJ1-4; TRBD1 is a possible D gene (6 bases). The CDR3 has 14 amino acids. Trimming removed 4 bases at V and 5 bases at J, with 11 bases between. Germline V gene sequence: CDR1 ENHRY, CDR2 SYGVKD. The CDR3 spells CAISVGQGNEKLFF. DNA for the CDR3: TGTGCCATCAGTGTCGGTCAGGGGAATGAAAAACTGTTTTTT.

The chain joins TRBV4-1 to TRBJ2-5; TRBD1 matches at 8 bases. The CDR3 extends over 18 amino acids. Germline CDR1 reads MGHRA; CDR2 reads YSYEKL. The V segment lost 4 bases and the J segment 4 bases; nucleotides outside the gene matches: 17. CDR3 nucleotide sequence: TGCGCCAGCAGCCCAATCGGGCCCCGGACAGGGAGTCCAGAGACCCAGTACTTC. As protein: CASSPIGPRTGSPETQYF.

The CDR3 here is CASSQPQTGTGLGDTQYF. CDR3 in DNA: TGTGCCAGCAGCCAACCGCAGACCGGGACAGGGTTGGGAGATACGCAGTATTTT. The V and J genes are TRBV3-1 (or the pseudogene TRBV3-2) and TRBJ2-3, with TRBD1 identical over 9 bases. The germline V gene has CDR1 LGHDT and CDR2 YNNKEL (reference sequence). The CDR3 has 18 amino acids. Unmatched junction bases numbered 14, after V lost 2 bases and J lost 5 bases.

A few counts support this clone. The genes are TRBV4-3 and TRBJ2-7; D is ambiguous. The CDR3 is 15 residues long. Trimming removed 0 bases at V and 4 bases at J, with 13 bases between. Germline CDR1 reads LGHNA; CDR2 reads YSLEER. CDR3 in DNA: TGCGCCAGCAGCCAAGATCGAGGCAGTATTTACGAGCAGTACTTC. Its translation: CASSQDRGSIYEQYF.

The chain has TRBV5-8 and TRBJ2-3; D perhaps matches TRBD2 (6 bases). CDR1 and CDR2 from the germline V gene are SGHTS and YDEGEE. The CDR3 is 16 residues long. Trimming shortened V by 4 bases and J by 6 bases, and 21 bases separated the two germline ends. CDR3 residues: CASSRGSGGYVDTQYF. Written as DNA, the CDR3 is TGTGCCAGCAGCCGAGGGTCCGGGGGATACGTGGATACGCAGTATTTT.